The clone carrying this T cell receptor (beta chain) was observed at least ten times. Time point denoted: before trial treatment. As their treatment, donors received nivolumab, ipilimumab, aspirin, low-dose cyclophosphamide and low-dose radiotherapy. Patients qualified if they had advanced solid tumors that lacked tumor-infiltrating lymphocytes. The sample originates from a study of low-dose radiotherapy and immunotherapy resistance in tumors. About the study: Individuals in Cohort 2 had 1 Gy per fraction every two weeks, adding up to 13 Gy over 26 weeks.

Primers used for first-strand cDNA, a TRAV- and TRBV-specific set, covered both alpha and beta chains. TCR amplification ran approximately 22 PCR cycles using constant-region and V-primer adapter primers. TCRdb fed the reads into MiXCR, producing one record per CDR3 protein. The repertoire consists of some 57,000 distinct CDR3 sequences, with about 25% occurring once and the leading ten covering 5.7%. This clonotype was sampled from a male donor with prostate cancer. This material consisted of PBMCs, taken before treatment.

This CDR3 reads CASSLGRRAGYGYTF. CDR3 bases: TGTGCCAGCAGTTTAGGGCGGCGGGCCGGCTATGGCTACACCTTC. The J gene is TRBJ1-2, the V gene TRBV28; D call uncertain. The CDR3 spans 15 residues. Germline lookup yields CDR1 MDHEN and CDR2 SYDVKM. V was shortened by 2 bases and J by 4 bases, with 14 bases between the two germline ends.